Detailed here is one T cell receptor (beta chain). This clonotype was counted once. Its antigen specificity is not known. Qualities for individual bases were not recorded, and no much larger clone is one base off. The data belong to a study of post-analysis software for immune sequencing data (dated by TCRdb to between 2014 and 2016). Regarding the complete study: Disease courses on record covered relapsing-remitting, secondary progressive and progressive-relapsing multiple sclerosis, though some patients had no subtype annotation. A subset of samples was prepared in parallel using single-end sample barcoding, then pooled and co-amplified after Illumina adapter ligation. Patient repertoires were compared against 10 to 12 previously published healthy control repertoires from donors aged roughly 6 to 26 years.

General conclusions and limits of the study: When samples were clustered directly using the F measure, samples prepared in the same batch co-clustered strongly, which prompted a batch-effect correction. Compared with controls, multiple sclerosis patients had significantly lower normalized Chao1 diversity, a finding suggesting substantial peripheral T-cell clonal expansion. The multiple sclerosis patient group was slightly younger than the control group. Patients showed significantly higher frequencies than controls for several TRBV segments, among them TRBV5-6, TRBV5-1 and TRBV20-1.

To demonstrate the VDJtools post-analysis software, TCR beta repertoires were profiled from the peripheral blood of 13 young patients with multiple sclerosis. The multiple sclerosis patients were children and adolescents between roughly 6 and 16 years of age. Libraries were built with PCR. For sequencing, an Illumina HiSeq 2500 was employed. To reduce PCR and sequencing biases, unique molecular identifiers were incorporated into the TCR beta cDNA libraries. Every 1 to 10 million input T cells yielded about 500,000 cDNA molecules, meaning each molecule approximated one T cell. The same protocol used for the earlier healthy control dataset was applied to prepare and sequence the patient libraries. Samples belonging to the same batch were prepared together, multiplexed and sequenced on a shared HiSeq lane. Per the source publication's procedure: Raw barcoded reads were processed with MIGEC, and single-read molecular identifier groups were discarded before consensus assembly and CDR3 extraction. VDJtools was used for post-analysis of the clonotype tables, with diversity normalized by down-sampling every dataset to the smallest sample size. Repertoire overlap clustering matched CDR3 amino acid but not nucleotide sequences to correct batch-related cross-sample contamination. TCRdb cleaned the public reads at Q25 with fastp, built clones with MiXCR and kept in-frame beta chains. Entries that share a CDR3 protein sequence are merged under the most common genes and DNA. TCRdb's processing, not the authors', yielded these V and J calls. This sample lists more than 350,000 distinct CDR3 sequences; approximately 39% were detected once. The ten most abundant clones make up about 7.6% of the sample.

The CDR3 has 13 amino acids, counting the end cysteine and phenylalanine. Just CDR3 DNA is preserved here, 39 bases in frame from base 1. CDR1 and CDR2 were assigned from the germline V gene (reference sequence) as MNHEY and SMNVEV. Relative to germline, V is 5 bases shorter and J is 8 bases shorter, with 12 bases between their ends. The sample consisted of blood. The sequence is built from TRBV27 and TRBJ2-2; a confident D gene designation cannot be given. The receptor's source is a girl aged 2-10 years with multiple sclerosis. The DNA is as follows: TGTGCCAGCAGTGGGTTAGTGTCAGGGGAGCTGTTTTTT. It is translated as CASSGLVSGELFF.